These 21 T cell receptor beta chains came from one sample sequenced in a study of regulatory T cells in long-lasting Graves disease. Building the TCR beta libraries relied on iRepertoire HTBI primers, and CDR3 regions underwent Arm-PCR. TCRdb reprocessed the multiplex PCR reads via MiXCR and lists one record per CDR3 protein. The sample holds 350,000 to 500,000 distinct CDR3 sequences; around 15% are singletons and the top ten take roughly 15%. The time point here: newly diagnosed GD, antithyroid drugs for less than 3 months. There was RNA extracted from PBMCs, and the TCR library was made from it. These data also featured in a second study, about T cells in Graves' hyperthyroidism and ophthalmopathy.

The sample here was peripheral blood mononuclear cells (PBMCs), taken at new diagnosis, from a patient treated with antithyroid drugs. The receptors stem from a woman between 50 and 59 years old with Graves disease.

This clonotype has ten or more counts. V and J are TRBV3-1 and TRBJ1-3; D is uncertain. Trimming removed 2 bases from V and 0 bases from J, with 8 bases in between. The germline V gene has CDR1 LGHDT and CDR2 YNNKEL (reference sequence). The CDR3 runs to 15 residues. The CDR3 loop is CASSQSPVSGNTIYF. The CDR3 DNA follows: TGTGCCAGCAGCCAATCACCGGTCTCTGGAAACACCATATATTTT. Full variable domain (missing parts from reference TRBV3-1 and TRBJ1-3): DTAVSQTPKYLVTQMGNDKSIKCEQNLGHDTMYWYKQDSKKFLKIMFSYNNKELIINETVPNRFSPKSPDKAHLNLHINSLELGDSAVYFCASSQSPVSGNTIYFGEGSWLTVV.

This clonotype came up many times. The chain carries TRBV28 and TRBJ2-7; D is possibly TRBD1 (6 bases). Germline V gene sequence: CDR1 MDHEN, CDR2 SYDVKM. This CDR3 contains 14 residues. V shed 4 bases and J shed 2 bases, with 12 bases lying between them. The CDR3 DNA reads as TGTGCCAGCAGTTCCGACACAGGGCCCTACGAGCAGTACTTC. Its translation: CASSSDTGPYEQYF.

Comments on this clonotype: A much larger clonotype is one base distant, so this may be a read error. This chain joins TRBV10-2 and TRBJ1-4; tentatively, D is TRBD1 (6 bases). Germline V gene sequence: CDR1 WSHSY, CDR2 SAAADI. The CDR3 runs 15 residues. CDR3 in amino acids: CAGSEPGAEGEKLFF. Written as DNA, the CDR3 is TGCGCCGGCAGTGAACCGGGGGCCGAGGGTGAAAAACTGTTTTTT.

This clonotype occurred a few times. The chain joins TRBV5-1 to TRBJ2-5, with 12 bases aligning to TRBD2. The CDR3 sequence is 16 residues long. The germline CDR1 and CDR2 sequences are SGHRS and YFSETQ. After removal of 4 bases from V and 2 bases from J, the junction contained 6 bases not matched to a gene. In DNA, the CDR3 is TGCGCCAGCAGCCCTACCGGGACTAGCGGGCAAGAGACCCAGTACTTC. Its protein product is CASSPTGTSGQETQYF.

This clonotype appeared a few times. A far bigger clonotype differs at one base, so this is likely a read error. The V gene is TRBV11-2, the J gene TRBJ1-4; no firm D call. The CDR3 has 11 residues. Germline CDR1 reads SGHAT; CDR2 reads FQNNGV. The CDR3: CASSLNEELFF. The CDR3 nucleotides are TGTGCCAGCAGCTTAAATGAAGAACTGTTTTTT.

V gene TRBV2 combines with J gene TRBJ2-7, with D possibly being TRBD1 (5 bases). The CDR3 covers 13 residues. Trimming removed 7 bases from V and 1 base from J, with 11 bases in between. Germline V CDR1 and CDR2: SNHLY, FYNNEI. The CDR3 loop is CASKITGSYEQYF. The DNA for the CDR3 is TGTGCCAGCAAAATCACAGGTTCCTACGAGCAGTACTTC.

The chain has TRBV19 and TRBJ2-7; 9 bases agree with TRBD2. Germline values: CDR1 LNHDA, CDR2 SQIVND (reference sequence). V was pared by 10 bases and J by 3 bases, with 7 bases of the junction left unmatched. This CDR3 has 13 amino acids. The CDR3 reads CANEAGGSYEQYF. Here the CDR3 DNA reads TGTGCCAACGAGGCGGGAGGGAGCTACGAGCAGTACTTC.

This clonotype appeared many times. The chain links TRBV5-1 to TRBJ2-2, with a possible D match to TRBD1 (6 bases). The CDR3 has 16 amino acids. Trimming took 0 bases from V and 1 from J, leaving 10 bases between them. Germline V gives CDR1 SGHRS, CDR2 YFSETQ. CDR3 region: CASSLAGTKNTGELFF. CDR3 in DNA: TGCGCCAGCAGCTTGGCCGGGACAAAGAACACCGGGGAGCTGTTTTTT. The full variable domain, with the rest looked up from reference TRBV5-1 and TRBJ2-2, is KAGVTQTPRYLIKTRGQQVTLSCSPISGHRSVSWYQQTPGQGLQFLFEYFSETQRNKGNFPGRFSGRQFSNSRSEMNVSTLELGDSALYLCASSLAGTKNTGELFFGEGSRLTVL.

Only a few counts were recorded for this clonotype. This chain joins TRBV29-1 and TRBJ1-1; possibly TRBD1 for D (5 bases). Trimming took 5 bases from V and 3 from J, leaving 16 bases between them. The germline V gene has CDR1 SQVTM and CDR2 ANQGSEA. The CDR3 is 14 amino acids. The CDR3 loop is CSVFFGGSHTEAFF. CDR3 in DNA: TGCAGCGTTTTCTTTGGGGGATCGCACACTGAAGCTTTCTTT. The full variable domain, in which reference TRBV29-1 and TRBJ1-1 provide the parts outside the CDR3, is SAVISQKPSRDICQRGTSLTIQCQVDSQVTMMFWYRQQPGQSLTLIATANQGSEATYESGFVIDKFPISRPNLTFSTLTVSNMSPEDSSIYLCSVFFGGSHTEAFFGQGTRLTVV.

This clonotype was seen a handful of times. The J gene is TRBJ2-1, the V gene TRBV10-3; D may be TRBD1 (6 bases). This CDR3 spans 13 amino acids. Germline CDR1 ENHRY, CDR2 SYGVKD. The V and J ends lost 10 bases and 6 bases respectively, with 16 bases between them. As DNA, the CDR3 is TGTGCCACCGATATAACAGGGTCCAATGAGCAGTTCTTC. Translation gives CATDITGSNEQFF.

The V gene is TRBV20-1, the J gene TRBJ2-5; D is undetermined. Trimming pared 1 base from V and 1 base from J, leaving 7 bases between. CDR3 length: 13 amino acids. Per germline, CDR1 DFQATT and CDR2 SNEGSKA (reference sequence). CDR3 sequence reads: CSARGSPQETQYF. CDR3 nucleotides: TGCAGTGCTAGAGGATCCCCCCAAGAGACCCAGTACTTC.

This clonotype appeared many times. V is TRBV28 and J is TRBJ2-7; TRBD1 matches at 9 bases. This CDR3 has 14 residues. With 5 bases clipped from V and 4 bases from J, the junction kept 6 bases outside the gene matches. Germline-derived CDR1 and CDR2 are MDHEN and SYDVKM. CDR3 in DNA: TGTGCCAGCAGTACGGGACAGGGACCTTACGAGCAGTACTTC. Protein sequence: CASSTGQGPYEQYF.

This clonotype was seen many times. This sequence joins TRBV7-6 and TRBJ1-1; TRBD1 is a possible D gene (6 bases). CDR1 is SGHVS, CDR2 FNYEAQ, per germline. Trimming stripped 3 bases from V and 1 base from J, with 12 bases between. The CDR3 is 15 residues long. The CDR3 loop reads CASSLSQGTNTEAFF. CDR3 DNA sequence: TGTGCCAGCAGCTTGAGCCAGGGGACGAACACTGAAGCTTTCTTT.

At least ten counts were recorded for this clonotype. The rearrangement joins TRBV6-5 to TRBJ2-7, with D unresolved. Germline assignment: CDR1 MNHEY and CDR2 SVGAGI. Trimming shortened V by 0 bases and J by 4 bases, and 13 bases separated the two germline ends. The CDR3 is 15 residues long. The chain's CDR3 is CASSYSVDSGYEQYF. DNA for the CDR3: TGTGCCAGCAGTTACTCGGTCGATTCGGGTTACGAGCAGTACTTC.

This clonotype was seen repeatedly, ten times or more. The chain employs TRBV30 and TRBJ2-1, with 16 positions matching TRBD2. J was trimmed by 3 bases and V by 3 bases; bases with no gene match: 2. This CDR3 is 16 amino acids long. CDR1 is GTSNPN and CDR2 is SVGIG in the germline V gene (reference sequence). This chain's CDR3 is CAWRGLAGGSYNEQFF. DNA for the CDR3: TGTGCCTGGAGGGGACTAGCGGGAGGGAGCTACAATGAGCAGTTCTTC.

Ten or more counts support this clonotype. The J gene is TRBJ1-1, the V gene TRBV3-1; D is perhaps TRBD1 (6 bases). Deletions cut 6 bases from V and 11 bases from J, with 13 bases between. CDR3 length: 11 residues. In germline, CDR1 is LGHDT, CDR2 YNNKEL (reference sequence). This chain's CDR3 is CASSQGSGAFF. CDR3 nucleotide sequence: TGTGCCAGCAGTCAGGGGTCGGGGGCTTTCTTT.

This clonotype was counted only a few times. The rearrangement links TRBV4-1 to TRBJ2-7; 11 positions match TRBD2. Germline trimming cut 0 bases from V and 0 bases from J; bases unmatched to any gene: 10. CDR1 is MGHRA and CDR2 is YSYEKL in the germline V gene. The CDR3 is made up of 19 amino acids. The CDR3 DNA follows: TGCGCCAGCAGCCAAGATACCCCAAGGACTAGCGGGTTCTCCTACGAGCAGTACTTC. Amino acids: CASSQDTPRTSGFSYEQYF.

This CDR3 reads CSVEGRWGQGGYEQYF. The CDR3, as DNA: TGCAGCGTTGAAGGCAGGTGGGGACAGGGGGGCTACGAGCAGTACTTC. The chain is built from TRBV29-1 and TRBJ2-7; 11 nucleotides agree with TRBD1. The V gene's germline CDR1 is SQVTM and CDR2 ANQGSEA. Trimming cost V 1 base and J 3 bases; bases outside gene matches: 8. The CDR3 consists of 16 residues.

The chain carries TRBV20-1 and TRBJ1-4; TRBD1 matches 10 bases. The V segment lost 5 bases and the J segment 5 bases; nucleotides outside the gene matches: 2. The CDR3 extends over 13 amino acids. Germline V CDR1 and CDR2: DFQATT, SNEGSKA (reference sequence). The CDR3 protein is CSAPGQGNEKLFF. CDR3 sequence (DNA): TGCAGTGCTCCGGGACAGGGGAATGAAAAACTGTTTTTT.

The J gene is TRBJ2-3, the V gene TRBV2; D gene unclear. The CDR3 is 13 residues long. V gave up 3 bases and J gave up 2 bases, with 6 bases separating them. In germline, CDR1 is SNHLY, CDR2 FYNNEI. The CDR3 nucleotides read TGTGCCAGCAGTGAGGTTATCACAGATACGCAGTATTTT. It translates to CASSEVITDTQYF.

This clonotype turned up a few times. J is TRBJ2-7 and V is TRBV14; D perhaps matches TRBD1 (6 bases). Deletions cut 2 bases from V and 2 bases from J, with 13 bases between. CDR3 size: 15 residues. CDR1 is SGHDN and CDR2 is FVKESK in the germline V gene. CDR3 in amino acids: CASSQNVRGTYEQYF. The CDR3 DNA sequence: TGTGCCAGCAGCCAAAACGTCAGGGGTACCTACGAGCAGTACTTC.